This T cell receptor beta chain comes out of a study of shared clonotypes between healthy human individuals. As to this clone: What it recognizes is unknown.

Findings and limits, study-wide: Some clonotypes were shared by all four sorted-subset donors, while others were not shared. The non-shared ones had lower generation probabilities than the shared ones.

Unmatched junction bases numbered 5, after V lost 0 bases and J lost 8 bases. The CDR3 contains 14 residues. The germline V gene encodes CDR1 LNHDA and CDR2 SQIVND (reference sequence). Repertoires were generated with immunoSEQ multiplex PCR, while TCRdb's copy carries only in-frame clones and drops some. In the table there are approximately 2,300,000 clones, about nine tenths of which are singletons. The sequencing sample was made of naive CD4+ T cells from PBMCs. Subset specified: CD45RA+ positively selected. This TCR derives from a man between 18 and 35 years old in good health. Some clones in this sample may be carry-over from other donors' samples. The rearrangement joins TRBV19 to TRBJ2-3; 7 bases line up with TRBD1. CDR3 residues: CASSIERTGATQYF. The CDR3 DNA reads as TGTGCCAGTAGTATAGAAAGAACAGGGGCTACGCAGTATTTT.